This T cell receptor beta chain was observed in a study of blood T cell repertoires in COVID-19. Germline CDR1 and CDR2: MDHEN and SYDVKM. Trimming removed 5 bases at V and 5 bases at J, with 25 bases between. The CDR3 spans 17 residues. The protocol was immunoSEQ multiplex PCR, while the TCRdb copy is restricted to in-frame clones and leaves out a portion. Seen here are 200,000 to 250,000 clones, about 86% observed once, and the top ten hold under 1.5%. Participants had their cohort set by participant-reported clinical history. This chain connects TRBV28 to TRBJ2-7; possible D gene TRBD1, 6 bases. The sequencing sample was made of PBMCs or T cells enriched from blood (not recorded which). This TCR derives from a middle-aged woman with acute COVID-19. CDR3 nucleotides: TGTGCCAGCAGTCTAACTTCCGGGACACGGTCTAAGGACGAGCAGTACTTC. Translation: CASSLTSGTRSKDEQYF.